The entry that follows covers one T cell receptor beta chain sequence. Its antigen is not known. The data stem from a study of T-cell memory formation after mild COVID-19. Study outcomes and limitations: Contracting CD4+ clones were located mainly in CM and EM, and CD8+ clones in EMRA. CD4/CD8 balance characterized clones contracting day 15 to 85, and CD4+ skew characterized later expanders.

V was cut by 2 bases and J by 7 bases, with 8 bases left in between. CDR1 and CDR2 from the germline V gene are MNHNS and SASEGT. The CDR3 consists of 12 residues. Libraries for TCRalpha and TCRbeta carried sample barcodes and unique molecular identifiers via 5'RACE. MiXCR was run by TCRdb on the 5' RACE reads, yielding one entry per CDR3 protein. Of 450,000 to 650,000 distinct CDR3 sequences listed, roughly a fifth are singletons. Material for sequencing was PBMCs or a T cell subset sorted from them (not recorded which). The receptor comes from an adult woman who had mild COVID-19 (a few samples of this study predate the infection). Cell type and time point are not known. The chain combines TRBV6-1 with TRBJ1-1; no firm D call. This CDR3 reads CASSEFRVEAFF. The DNA for the CDR3 is TGTGCCAGCAGTGAATTCCGGGTTGAAGCTTTCTTT.